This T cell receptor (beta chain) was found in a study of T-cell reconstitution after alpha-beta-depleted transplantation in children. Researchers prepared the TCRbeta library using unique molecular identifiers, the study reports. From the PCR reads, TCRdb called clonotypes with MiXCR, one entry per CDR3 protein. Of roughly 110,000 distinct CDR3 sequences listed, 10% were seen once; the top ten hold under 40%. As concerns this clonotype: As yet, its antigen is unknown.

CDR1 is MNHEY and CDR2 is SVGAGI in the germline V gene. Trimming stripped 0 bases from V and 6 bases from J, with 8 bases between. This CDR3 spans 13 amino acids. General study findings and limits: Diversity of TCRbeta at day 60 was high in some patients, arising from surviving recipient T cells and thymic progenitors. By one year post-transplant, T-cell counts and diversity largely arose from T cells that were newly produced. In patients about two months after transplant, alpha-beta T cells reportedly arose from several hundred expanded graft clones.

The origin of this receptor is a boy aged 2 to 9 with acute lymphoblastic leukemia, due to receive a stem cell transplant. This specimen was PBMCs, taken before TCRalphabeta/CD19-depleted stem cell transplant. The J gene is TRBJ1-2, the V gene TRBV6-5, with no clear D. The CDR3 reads CASSYSQEDGYTF. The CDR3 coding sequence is TGTGCCAGCAGTTACTCTCAAGAGGATGGCTACACCTTC.